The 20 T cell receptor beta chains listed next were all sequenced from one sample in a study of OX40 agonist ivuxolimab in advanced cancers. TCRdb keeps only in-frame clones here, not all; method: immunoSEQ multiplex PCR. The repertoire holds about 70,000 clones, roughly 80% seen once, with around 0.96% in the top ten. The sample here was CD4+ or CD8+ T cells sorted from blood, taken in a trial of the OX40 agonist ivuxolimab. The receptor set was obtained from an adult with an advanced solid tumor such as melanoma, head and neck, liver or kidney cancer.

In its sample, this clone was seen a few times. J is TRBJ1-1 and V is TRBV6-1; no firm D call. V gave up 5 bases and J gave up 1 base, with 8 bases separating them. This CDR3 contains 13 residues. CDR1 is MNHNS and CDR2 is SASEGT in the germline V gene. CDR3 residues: CASSQISNTEAFF. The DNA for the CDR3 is TGTGCCAGCAGTCAAATCTCGAACACTGAAGCTTTCTTT.

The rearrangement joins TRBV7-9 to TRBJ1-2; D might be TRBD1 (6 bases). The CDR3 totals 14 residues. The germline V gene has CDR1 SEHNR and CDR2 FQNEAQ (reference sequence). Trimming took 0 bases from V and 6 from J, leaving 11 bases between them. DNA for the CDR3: TGTGCCAGCAGCTTAGCGCGAACAGGGAATGGCTACACCTTC. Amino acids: CASSLARTGNGYTF.

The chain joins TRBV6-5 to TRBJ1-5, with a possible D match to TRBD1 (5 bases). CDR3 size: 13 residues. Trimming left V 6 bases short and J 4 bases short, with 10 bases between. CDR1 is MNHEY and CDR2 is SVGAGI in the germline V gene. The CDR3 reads CASRRGGNQPQHF. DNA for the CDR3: TGTGCCAGCAGGCGGGGGGGAAATCAGCCCCAGCATTTT.

CDR3 loop: CASSARNNQPQHF. In DNA, the CDR3 is TGTGCCAGCAGTGCCCGGAACAATCAGCCCCAGCATTTT. V and J are TRBV2 and TRBJ1-5, with unresolved D. This CDR3 contains 13 residues. The V gene lost 4 bases and the J gene lost 3 bases, with 7 bases spanning the gap. CDR1 is SNHLY and CDR2 is FYNNEI in the germline V gene.

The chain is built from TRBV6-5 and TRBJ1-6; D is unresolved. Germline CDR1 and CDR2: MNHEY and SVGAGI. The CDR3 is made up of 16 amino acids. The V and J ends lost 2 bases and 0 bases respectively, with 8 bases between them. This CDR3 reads CASSYAESSYNSPLHF. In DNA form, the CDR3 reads TGTGCCAGCAGTTACGCGGAGAGCTCCTATAATTCACCCCTCCACTTT.

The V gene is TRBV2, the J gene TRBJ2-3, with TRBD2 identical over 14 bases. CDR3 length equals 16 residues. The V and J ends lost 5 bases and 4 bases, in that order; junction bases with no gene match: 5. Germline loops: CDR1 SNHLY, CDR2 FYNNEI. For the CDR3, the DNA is TGTGCCAGCAGTAAACGACTAGCGGGGGGGCCAGATACGCAGTATTTT. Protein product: CASSKRLAGGPDTQYF. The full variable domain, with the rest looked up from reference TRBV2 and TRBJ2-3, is EPEVTQTPSHQVTQMGQEVILRCVPISNHLYFYWYRQILGQKVEFLVSFYNNEISEKSEIFDDQFSVERPDGSNFTLKIRSTKLEDSAMYFCASSKRLAGGPDTQYFGPGTRLTVL.

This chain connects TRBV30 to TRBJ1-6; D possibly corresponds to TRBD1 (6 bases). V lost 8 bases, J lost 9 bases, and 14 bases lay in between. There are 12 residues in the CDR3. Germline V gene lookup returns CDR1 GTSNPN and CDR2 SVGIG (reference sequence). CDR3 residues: CARGEQGSPLHF. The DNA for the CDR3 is TGTGCCCGAGGGGAACAGGGTTCACCCCTCCACTTT.

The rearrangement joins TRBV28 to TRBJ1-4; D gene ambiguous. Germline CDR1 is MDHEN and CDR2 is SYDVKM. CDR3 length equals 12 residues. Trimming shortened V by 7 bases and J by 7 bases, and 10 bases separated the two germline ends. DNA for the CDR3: TGTGCCAGCACGTTTATTGGTGAAAAACTGTTTTTT. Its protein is CASTFIGEKLFF. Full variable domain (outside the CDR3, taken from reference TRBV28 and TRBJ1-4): DVKVTQSSRYLVKRTGEKVFLECVQDMDHENMFWYRQDPGLGLRLIYFSYDVKMKEKGDIPEGYSVSREKKERFSLILESASTNQTSMYLCASTFIGEKLFFGSGTQLSVL.

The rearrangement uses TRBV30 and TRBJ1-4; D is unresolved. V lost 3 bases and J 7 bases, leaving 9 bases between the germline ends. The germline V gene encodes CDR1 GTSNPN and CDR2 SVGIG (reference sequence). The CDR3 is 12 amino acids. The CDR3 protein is CAWRGLSEKLFF. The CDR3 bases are TGTGCCTGGAGAGGGTTAAGTGAAAAACTGTTTTTT.

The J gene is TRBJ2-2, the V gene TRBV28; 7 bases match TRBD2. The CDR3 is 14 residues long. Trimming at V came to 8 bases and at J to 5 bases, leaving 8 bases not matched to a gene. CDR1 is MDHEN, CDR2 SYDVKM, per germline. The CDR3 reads CASLERGRTGELFF. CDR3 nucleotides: TGTGCCAGCTTGGAGCGGGGACGGACCGGGGAGCTGTTTTTT.

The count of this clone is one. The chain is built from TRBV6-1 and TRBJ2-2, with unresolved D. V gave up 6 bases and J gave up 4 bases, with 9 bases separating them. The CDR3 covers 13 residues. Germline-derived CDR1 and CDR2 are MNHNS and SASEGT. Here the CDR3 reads CASRPPATGELFF. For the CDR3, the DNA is TGTGCCAGCAGACCCCCGGCCACCGGGGAGCTGTTTTTT.

Written as DNA, the CDR3 is TGTGCCAGCAGCTTGGAGTGGCAGCTCTATACCGGGGAGCTGTTTTTT. Protein sequence: CASSLEWQLYTGELFF. This chain joins TRBV5-8 and TRBJ2-2; the D is unclear. The CDR3 extends over 16 amino acids. V was cut by 0 bases and J by 5 bases, with 14 bases left in between. Germline-derived CDR1 and CDR2 are SGHTS and YDEGEE.

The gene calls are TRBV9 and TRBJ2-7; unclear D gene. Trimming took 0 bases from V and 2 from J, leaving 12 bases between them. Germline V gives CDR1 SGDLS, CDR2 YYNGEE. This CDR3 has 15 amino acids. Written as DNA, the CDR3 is TGTGCCAGCAGCGTAGAACGGGCCGGGCCCTACGAGCAGTACTTC. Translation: CASSVERAGPYEQYF.

The CDR3: CASRLFLPRSGGPPYEQYF. CDR3 DNA sequence: TGTGCCAGCAGACTTTTCTTACCCCGTAGCGGGGGACCTCCCTACGAGCAGTACTTC. The V gene is TRBV27, the J gene TRBJ2-5, with TRBD2 identical over 9 bases. The DNA end is more similar to TRBJ2-7, so the J call may be wrong. The CDR3 spans 19 residues. Germline V gene lookup returns CDR1 MNHEY and CDR2 SMNVEV (reference sequence).

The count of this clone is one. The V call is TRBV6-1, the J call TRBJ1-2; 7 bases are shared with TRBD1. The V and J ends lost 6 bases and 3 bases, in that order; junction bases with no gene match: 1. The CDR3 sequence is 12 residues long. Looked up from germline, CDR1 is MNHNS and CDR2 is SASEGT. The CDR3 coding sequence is TGTGCCAGCAGAGGGACAGACTATGGCTACACCTTC. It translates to CASRGTDYGYTF.

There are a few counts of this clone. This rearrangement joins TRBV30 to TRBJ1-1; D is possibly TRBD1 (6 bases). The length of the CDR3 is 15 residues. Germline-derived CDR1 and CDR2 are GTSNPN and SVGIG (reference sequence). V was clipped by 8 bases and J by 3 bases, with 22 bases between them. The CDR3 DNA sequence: TGTGCCGGAAGCCTACAGGGTCGGTGGGACACTGAAGCTTTCTTT. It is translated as CAGSLQGRWDTEAFF.

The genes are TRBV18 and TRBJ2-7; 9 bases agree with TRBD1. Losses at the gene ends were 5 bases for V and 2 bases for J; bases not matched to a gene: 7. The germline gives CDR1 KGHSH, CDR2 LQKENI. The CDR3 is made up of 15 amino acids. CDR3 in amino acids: CASSARQGGTYEQYF. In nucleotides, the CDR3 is TGTGCCAGCTCAGCGAGACAGGGGGGAACCTACGAGCAGTACTTC.

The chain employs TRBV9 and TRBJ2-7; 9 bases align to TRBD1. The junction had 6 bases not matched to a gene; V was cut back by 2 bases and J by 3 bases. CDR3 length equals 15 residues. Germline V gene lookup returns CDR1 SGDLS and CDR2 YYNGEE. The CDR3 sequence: CASSVGVGQGYEQYF. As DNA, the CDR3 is TGTGCCAGCAGCGTGGGGGTGGGACAGGGCTACGAGCAGTACTTC. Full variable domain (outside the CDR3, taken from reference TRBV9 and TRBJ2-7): DSGVTQTPKHLITATGQRVTLRCSPRSGDLSVYWYQQSLDQGLQFLIQYYNGEERAKGNILERFSAQQFPDLHSELNLSSLELGDSALYFCASSVGVGQGYEQYFGPGTRLTVT.

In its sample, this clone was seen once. DNA of the CDR3: TGTGCCAGCAGTGTCGGGGACAGGGGACAAGAGACCCAGTACTTC. It translates to CASSVGDRGQETQYF. J is TRBJ2-5 and V is TRBV6-1, with TRBD1 identical over 10 bases. Per germline, CDR1 MNHNS and CDR2 SASEGT. V shed 4 bases, J shed 2 bases, and the junction held 4 bases outside the gene matches. The CDR3 spans 15 residues.

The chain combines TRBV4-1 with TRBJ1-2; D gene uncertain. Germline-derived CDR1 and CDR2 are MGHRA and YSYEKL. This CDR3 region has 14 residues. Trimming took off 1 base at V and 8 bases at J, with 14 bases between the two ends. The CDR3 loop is CASSQVRDSKGYTF. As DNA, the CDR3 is TGCGCCAGCAGCCAAGTTCGAGACTCTAAAGGCTACACCTTC.